This T cell receptor (beta chain) is from a study of glioma-infiltrating T cells after dendritic cell vaccination. Study context: Patients received three intradermal dendritic cell vaccine injections at biweekly intervals.

Sequencing used immunoSEQ multiplex PCR; TCRdb keeps in-frame clones, though not all of them. The table lists fewer than 100,000 clones, 85% to 90% of them singletons, with more than 15% in the top ten. The CDR3 is 14 amino acids. Germline V gene data show CDR1 as MNHEY and CDR2 as SMNVEV (reference sequence). Trimming took 5 bases from V and 7 from J; bases not matched to a gene: 5. This TCR was sampled from a human donor with glioblastoma. The sequences come from blood, collected before dendritic cell vaccination. The chain has TRBV27 and TRBJ1-6; 7 nucleotides match TRBD1. Written as DNA, the CDR3 is TGTGCCAGCAGTCGAGACAGGGAAAATTCACCCCTCCACTTT. Translating gives CASSRDRENSPLHF.